What follows are 30 T cell receptor beta chains derived from one specimen sequenced in a study of STAT3 mutations in large granular lymphocyte leukemia. Regarding the study as a whole: In T-cell large granular lymphocyte leukemia, about half of patients showed multiple immunodominant subclonotypes.

Antigens of these TCRs are unknown. TCRdb's copy holds only in-frame clones and misses some; the assay was immunoSEQ multiplex PCR. This repertoire shows 20,000 or so clones, approximately 92% found once; its top ten account for just under 45%. Sequenced: peripheral blood mononuclear cells. These receptors were obtained from a man between 60 and 75 years old with T-cell large granular lymphocyte leukemia. Some clones in this sample may be carry-over from other donors' samples.

This chain links TRBV4-1 with TRBJ2-2; 9 bases map to TRBD2. The V gene end was trimmed by 0 bases and the J gene end by 0 bases; junction bases not matched to a gene: 2. Germline CDR1 is MGHRA and CDR2 is YSYEKL. The CDR3 spans 17 residues. As DNA, the CDR3 is TGCGCCAGCAGCCAAGAGCTAGCGGGATCGAACACCGGGGAGCTGTTTTTT. It codes for CASSQELAGSNTGELFF.

V gene TRBV7-9 combines with J gene TRBJ2-3; weak D call: TRBD2 (5 bases). This CDR3 region has 16 residues. V was shortened by 1 base and J by 2 bases, with 13 bases between the two germline ends. Per the germline V gene, CDR1 is SEHNR and CDR2 is FQNEAQ (reference sequence). The DNA for the CDR3 is TGTGCCAGCAGCTTAGAAAGGGAGCGTGTCACAGATACGCAGTATTTT. Translated, it gives CASSLERERVTDTQYF.

V is TRBV5-1 and J is TRBJ2-1; D possibly corresponds to TRBD1 (8 bases). The CDR3 contains 16 residues. Germline V gene lookup returns CDR1 SGHRS and CDR2 YFSETQ. V dropped 0 bases and J dropped 8 bases, with 18 bases sitting between them. The CDR3 protein is CASSLGQGRERDEQFF. The CDR3 DNA follows: TGCGCCAGCAGCTTGGGACAGGGGAGGGAGAGGGATGAGCAGTTCTTC. The variable domain in full, completed from reference TRBV5-1 and TRBJ2-1, reads KAGVTQTPRYLIKTRGQQVTLSCSPISGHRSVSWYQQTPGQGLQFLFEYFSETQRNKGNFPGRFSGRQFSNSRSEMNVSTLELGDSALYLCASSLGQGRERDEQFFGPGTRLTVL.

V is TRBV19 and J is TRBJ2-1; D uncertain. V was trimmed by 5 bases and J by 6 bases, leaving 14 bases between them. Germline V lookup: CDR1 LNHDA, CDR2 SQIVND (reference sequence). This CDR3 contains 14 residues. This CDR3 is CASSSRLTVNEQFF. The CDR3 DNA reads as TGTGCCAGTAGTTCCCGACTCACCGTCAATGAGCAGTTCTTC.

The chain employs TRBV9 and TRBJ2-5; TRBD2 matches at 8 bases. J lost 2 bases, V lost 3 bases, and 12 bases had no gene match. Germline CDR1 and CDR2: SGDLS and YYNGEE. The CDR3 is 17 amino acids. The CDR3 is CASSARLAGRWQETQYF. CDR3 in DNA: TGTGCCAGCAGCGCGAGGCTAGCGGGCCGTTGGCAAGAGACCCAGTACTTC.

The gene calls are TRBV9 and TRBJ2-5; 7 nucleotides line up with TRBD1. The ends lost 4 bases at V and 10 bases at J; junction bases unmatched: 13. The CDR3 sequence is 14 residues long. Per germline, CDR1 SGDLS and CDR2 YYNGEE. CDR3 coding DNA: TGTGCCAGCAGCTATGGACAGGTCCAAGAGTTCCAGTACTTC. Protein product: CASSYGQVQEFQYF.

Here the CDR3 reads CASSQMGPGGWGSYEQYF. The CDR3 DNA is TGCGCCAGCAGCCAAATGGGGCCGGGAGGATGGGGATCCTACGAGCAGTACTTC. This chain connects TRBV5-1 to TRBJ2-7, with TRBD2 matching 7 bases. There are 18 residues in the CDR3. The V and J ends lost 4 bases and 1 base, in that order; junction bases with no gene match: 17. Germline lookup yields CDR1 SGHRS and CDR2 YFSETQ.

This clone was seen once. The J gene is TRBJ2-1, the V gene TRBV7-3, with 13 nucleotides matching TRBD2. After removal of 5 bases from V and 4 bases from J, the junction contained 5 bases not matched to a gene. The CDR3 length is 16 residues. Germline V CDR1 and CDR2: SGHTA, FQGTGA. CDR3: CASSPQGLAGYNEQFF. CDR3 nucleotide sequence: TGTGCCAGCAGCCCGCAGGGACTAGCGGGGTACAATGAGCAGTTCTTC. Based on the CDR3 plus reference TRBV7-3 and TRBJ2-1, the full variable domain is GAGVSQTPSNKVTEKGKYVELRCDPISGHTALYWYRQSLGQGPEFLIYFQGTGAADDSGLPNDRFFAVRPEGSVSTLKIQRTERGDSAVYLCASSPQGLAGYNEQFFGPGTRLTVL.

The rearrangement uses TRBV5-4 and TRBJ1-1; 9 nucleotides align to TRBD1. The CDR3 spans 15 residues. Germline CDR1 is SGHNT and CDR2 is YYREEE (reference sequence). The J segment lost 0 bases and the V segment lost 2 bases, leaving 2 bases of the junction unmatched. The CDR3 loop is CASSFRTGVNTEAFF. The CDR3 nucleotides are TGTGCCAGCAGCTTCCGGACAGGGGTGAACACTGAAGCTTTCTTT.

V and J are TRBV28 and TRBJ1-2; 8 bases are shared with TRBD1. The CDR3 is made up of 15 amino acids. The germline V gene encodes CDR1 MDHEN and CDR2 SYDVKM. The ends lost 4 bases at V and 3 bases at J; junction bases unmatched: 7. The CDR3 nucleotides read TGTGCCAGCAGTTCCCCGGGACAGGAGGACTATGGCTACACCTTC. Translating gives CASSSPGQEDYGYTF.

CDR3 sequence reads: CASSHGLLAYEQYF. CDR3 nucleotides: TGTGCCAGCAGCCATGGACTGCTAGCCTACGAGCAGTACTTC. The J gene is TRBJ2-7, the V gene TRBV28; TRBD2 might be the D (5 bases). CDR3 length: 14 residues. The V end lost 6 bases, the J end lost 2 bases, and 14 bases lay between the germline ends. CDR1 is MDHEN, CDR2 SYDVKM, per germline.

This rearrangement joins TRBV6-1 to TRBJ2-3; D might be TRBD1 (6 bases). Looked up from germline, CDR1 is MNHNS and CDR2 is SASEGT. The V gene lost 4 bases and the J gene lost 8 bases, with 13 bases spanning the gap. This CDR3 is built from 13 residues. This chain's CDR3 is CASSGTGSATQYF. DNA of the CDR3: TGTGCCAGCAGTGGCACAGGGTCCGCTACGCAGTATTTT.

The V and J genes are TRBV30 and TRBJ1-5; D might be TRBD1 (5 bases). The V gene lost 0 bases and the J gene lost 6 bases, with 12 bases spanning the gap. CDR1 is GTSNPN and CDR2 is SVGIG in the germline V gene (reference sequence). CDR3 length: 14 residues. For the CDR3, the DNA is TGTGCCTGGAGTGTAGGGGAGGGAACTCAGCCCCAGCATTTT. Protein product: CAWSVGEGTQPQHF.

In this sample, this clone turned up once. This chain links TRBV28 with TRBJ2-1; no clear D. This CDR3 has 13 residues. Germline V gives CDR1 MDHEN, CDR2 SYDVKM. Trimming left V 2 bases short and J 9 bases short, with 11 bases between. The CDR3 sequence: CASSLKWEGEQFF. The CDR3 nucleotides read TGTGCCAGCAGTTTAAAATGGGAAGGTGAGCAGTTCTTC. The full variable domain, completed using reference TRBV28 and TRBJ2-1, is DVKVTQSSRYLVKRTGEKVFLECVQDMDHENMFWYRQDPGLGLRLIYFSYDVKMKEKGDIPEGYSVSREKKERFSLILESASTNQTSMYLCASSLKWEGEQFFGPGTRLTVL.

The chain carries TRBV10-3 and TRBJ2-1; 8 bases map to TRBD2. J lost 7 bases, V lost 7 bases, and 12 bases had no gene match. The CDR3 length is 15 residues. CDR1 and CDR2 from the germline V gene are ENHRY and SYGVKD. CDR3 sequence (DNA): TGTGCCATCAATGCGGGAGGTGCGGGTACGAATGAGCAGTTCTTC. As protein: CAINAGGAGTNEQFF.

The chain recombines TRBV30 with TRBJ2-7; 9 bases align to TRBD2. The CDR3 contains 16 residues. In germline, CDR1 is GTSNPN, CDR2 SVGIG (reference sequence). V was pared by 3 bases and J by 4 bases, with 13 bases of the junction left unmatched. Written as DNA, the CDR3 is TGTGCCTGGAGAGGGCCAATACGGGGACTAGCATACGAGCAGTACTTC. Translating gives CAWRGPIRGLAYEQYF.

The gene calls are TRBV28 and TRBJ1-2; D is undetermined. V gave up 6 bases and J gave up 4 bases, with 12 bases separating them. The CDR3 is 13 residues long. The germline CDR1 and CDR2 sequences are MDHEN and SYDVKM. This chain's CDR3 is CASRLRGTYGYTF. DNA of the CDR3: TGTGCCAGCAGGCTCCGGGGTACCTATGGCTACACCTTC.

Comments on this clone: The conserved phenylalanine or tryptophan is not found at the CDR3 terminus, so this likely reflects a read error. It is unclear where the CDR3 begins or ends on the DNA, so no DNA is shown, and the CDR3 is as TCRdb lists it. The genes are TRBV12-5 and TRBJ1-2; whether TRBD1, the table's D call, matches the DNA was not checked. Germline assignment: CDR1 LGHNT and CDR2 FRNRAP. The CDR3 is 14 residues long, counting both termini. The CDR3: CASGLSNLQGKTYG.

This chain links TRBV9 with TRBJ1-3, with a weak D call TRBD1 (5 bases). The V gene lost 3 bases and the J gene lost 0 bases, with 10 bases spanning the gap. The V gene's germline CDR1 is SGDLS and CDR2 YYNGEE. The CDR3 length is 15 residues. The CDR3 coding sequence is TGTGCCAGCAGCGCAGCAGGGCTCTCTGGAAACACCATATATTTT. This gives the protein CASSAAGLSGNTIYF.

V usage is TRBV6-6 and J usage is TRBJ1-1; 7 nucleotides agree with TRBD1. The CDR3 runs 13 residues. Unmatched junction bases numbered 3, after V lost 1 base and J lost 7 bases. Per the germline V gene, CDR1 is MNHNY and CDR2 is SVGAGI (reference sequence). The CDR3 spells CASSYLGQSEAFF. The CDR3 nucleotides are TGTGCCAGCAGTTACTTGGGACAGAGTGAAGCTTTCTTT.

The rearrangement uses TRBV18 and TRBJ2-7; D gene ambiguous. Germline V gene data show CDR1 as KGHSH and CDR2 as LQKENI. The V gene lost 5 bases and the J gene lost 3 bases, with 8 bases spanning the gap. The CDR3 contains 12 residues. In DNA form, the CDR3 reads TGTGCCAGCTCATCGGACGTCTACGAGCAGTACTTC. Its translation: CASSSDVYEQYF.

This clone was recorded only once. V is TRBV5-1 and J is TRBJ2-5; D is perhaps TRBD2 (5 bases). The CDR3 is 15 amino acids. Trimming stripped 2 bases from V and 2 bases from J, with 13 bases between. Per germline, CDR1 SGHRS and CDR2 YFSETQ. CDR3 residues: CASSFRRVPQETQYF. Written as DNA, the CDR3 is TGCGCCAGCAGCTTCAGGCGGGTACCACAAGAGACCCAGTACTTC. Full variable domain (missing parts from reference TRBV5-1 and TRBJ2-5): KAGVTQTPRYLIKTRGQQVTLSCSPISGHRSVSWYQQTPGQGLQFLFEYFSETQRNKGNFPGRFSGRQFSNSRSEMNVSTLELGDSALYLCASSFRRVPQETQYFGPGTRLLVL.

The chain employs TRBV18 and TRBJ2-5; 9 bases fit TRBD1. The germline V gene has CDR1 KGHSH and CDR2 LQKENI. The CDR3 extends over 16 amino acids. With 3 bases clipped from V and 4 bases from J, the junction kept 9 bases outside the gene matches. CDR3 bases: TGTGCCAGCTCACCCTTGAGACAGGGGGGTGGAGAGACCCAGTACTTC. This codes for CASSPLRQGGGETQYF. Based on the CDR3 plus reference TRBV18 and TRBJ2-5, the full variable domain is NAGVMQNPRHLVRRRGQEARLRCSPMKGHSHVYWYRQLPEEGLKFMVYLQKENIIDESGMPKERFSAEFPKEGPSILRIQQVVRGDSAAYFCASSPLRQGGGETQYFGPGTRLLVL.

This clone was detected only once. The chain uses TRBV5-1 and TRBJ2-7; TRBD2 is a possible D gene (5 bases). This CDR3 is built from 15 residues. Trimming took off 0 bases at V and 4 bases at J, with 14 bases between the two ends. From germline, CDR1 is SGHRS and CDR2 YFSETQ. CDR3 sequence: CASSLAGVGIYEQYF. Here the CDR3 DNA reads TGCGCCAGCAGCTTGGCCGGGGTTGGGATTTACGAGCAGTACTTC.

The chain uses TRBV5-4 and TRBJ2-3, with D unclear. The CDR3 runs 14 residues. V gave up 1 base and J gave up 0 bases, with 6 bases separating them. Germline assignment: CDR1 SGHNT and CDR2 YYREEE (reference sequence). For the CDR3, the DNA is TGTGCCAGCAGCTTGCCTGATAGCACAGATACGCAGTATTTT. It codes for CASSLPDSTDTQYF.

The V gene is TRBV30, the J gene TRBJ1-2; 7 bases are shared with TRBD1. J was trimmed by 4 bases and V by 0 bases; bases with no gene match: 5. The CDR3 is made up of 14 amino acids. CDR1 and CDR2 (germline): GTSNPN, SVGIG (reference sequence). The CDR3 reads CAWSVGTDAYGYTF. Written as DNA, the CDR3 is TGTGCCTGGAGTGTAGGGACAGACGCCTATGGCTACACCTTC.

Only one count was recorded for this clone. CDR3 sequence: CSVGAAGEQYF. The DNA for the CDR3 is TGCAGCGTTGGGGCCGCGGGGGAGCAGTACTTC. The chain links TRBV29-1 to TRBJ2-7; tentatively, D is TRBD2 (6 bases). The germline gives CDR1 SQVTM, CDR2 ANQGSEA. This CDR3 region has 11 residues. V was shortened by 4 bases and J by 7 bases, with 11 bases between the two germline ends.

This clone has only one observation. The chain joins TRBV5-6 to TRBJ1-5, with 11 bases matching TRBD1. V shed 4 bases and J 6 bases; nucleotides not matched to a gene: 6. Germline loops: CDR1 SGHDT, CDR2 YYEEEE. This CDR3 has 15 amino acids. In DNA form, the CDR3 reads TGTGCCAGCAGCGCCGGGACAGGGGGAATTCAGCCCCAGCATTTT. Translation: CASSAGTGGIQPQHF.

The chain uses TRBV6-6 and TRBJ1-4; possible D gene TRBD1, 5 bases. CDR1 MNHNY and CDR2 SVGAGI come from the germline V gene (reference sequence). CDR3 length: 13 amino acids. V gave up 2 bases and J gave up 7 bases, with 8 bases separating them. Here the CDR3 reads CASSYTGGEKLFF. The CDR3 region has the DNA TGTGCCAGCAGTTACACTGGGGGTGAAAAACTGTTTTTT.

The chain is built from TRBV18 and TRBJ2-5; no reliable D call. The V and J ends lost 6 bases and 1 base respectively, with 0 bases between them. The CDR3 spans 10 residues. The germline CDR1 and CDR2 sequences are KGHSH and LQKENI. This CDR3 is CASSQETQYF. The CDR3 nucleotides are TGTGCCAGCTCCCAAGAGACCCAGTACTTC.